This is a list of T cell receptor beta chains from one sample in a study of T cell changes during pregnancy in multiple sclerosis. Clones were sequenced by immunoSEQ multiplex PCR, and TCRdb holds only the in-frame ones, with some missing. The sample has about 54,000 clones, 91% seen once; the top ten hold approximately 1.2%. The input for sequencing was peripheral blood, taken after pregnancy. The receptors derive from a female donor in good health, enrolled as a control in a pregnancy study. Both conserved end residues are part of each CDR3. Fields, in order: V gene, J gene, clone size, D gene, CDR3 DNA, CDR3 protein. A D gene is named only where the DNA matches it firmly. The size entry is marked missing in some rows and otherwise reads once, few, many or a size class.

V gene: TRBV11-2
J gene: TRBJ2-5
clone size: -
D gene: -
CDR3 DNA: TGTGCCAGCAGCTTTACGGCAGGGGAAGAGACCCAGTACTTC
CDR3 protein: CASSFTAGEETQYF

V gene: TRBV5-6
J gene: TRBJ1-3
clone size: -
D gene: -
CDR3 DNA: TGTGCCAGCAGCCCTCGGGGCTCTGGAAACACCATATATTTT
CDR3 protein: CASSPRGSGNTIYF

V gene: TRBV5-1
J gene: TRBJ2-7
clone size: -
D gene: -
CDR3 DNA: TGCGCCAGCAGCTACAGGGTCTCTCAATCCTACGAGCAGTACTTC
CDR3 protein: CASSYRVSQSYEQYF

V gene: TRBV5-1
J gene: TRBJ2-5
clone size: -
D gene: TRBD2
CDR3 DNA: TGCGCCAGCAGCTTGGTGGGACTAGCGAGACAAGAGACCCAGTACTTC
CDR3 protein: CASSLVGLARQETQYF

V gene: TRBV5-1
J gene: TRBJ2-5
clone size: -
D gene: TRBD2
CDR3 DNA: TGCGCCAGCAGCTTGCAGACTAGCGGGGGCCGGGAGACCCAGTACTTC
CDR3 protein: CASSLQTSGGRETQYF

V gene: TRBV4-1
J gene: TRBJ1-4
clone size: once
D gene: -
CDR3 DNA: TGCGCCAGCAGCCTTCCGGGGGGAGGGAGAGTTGAAAAACTGTTTTTT
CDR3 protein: CASSLPGGGRVEKLFF

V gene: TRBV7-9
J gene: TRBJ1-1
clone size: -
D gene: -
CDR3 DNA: TGTGCCAGCAGTCCAGGACGGAGGGCGAGGAACACTGAAGCTTTCTTT
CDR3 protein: CASSPGRRARNTEAFF

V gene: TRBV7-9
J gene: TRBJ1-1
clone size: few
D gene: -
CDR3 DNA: TGTGCCAGCAGGACGGGAGGCACTGAAGCTTTCTTT
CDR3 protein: CASRTGGTEAFF

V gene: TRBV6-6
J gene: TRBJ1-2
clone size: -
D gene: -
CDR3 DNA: TGTGCCAGCAGTTACGGTACAGGGAACTATGGCTACACCTTC
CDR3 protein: CASSYGTGNYGYTF

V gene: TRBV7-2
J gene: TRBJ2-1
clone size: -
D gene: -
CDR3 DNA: TGTGCCAGCAACCCGCCCAGGGGGGCCGGTTCCAATGAGCAGTTCTTC
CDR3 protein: CASNPPRGAGSNEQFF

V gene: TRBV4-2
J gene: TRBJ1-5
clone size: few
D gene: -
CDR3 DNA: TGTGCCAGCAGCCAAGATGGCGGGACGGGCAATCAGCCCCAGCATTTT
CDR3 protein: CASSQDGGTGNQPQHF

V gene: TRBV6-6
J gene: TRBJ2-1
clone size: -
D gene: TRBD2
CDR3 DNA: TGTGCCAGCAGTTACTCCAGACTAGCGGGCAATGAGCAGTTCTTC
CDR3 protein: CASSYSRLAGNEQFF

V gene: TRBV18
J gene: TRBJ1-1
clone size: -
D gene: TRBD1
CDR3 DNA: TGTGCCAGCTCACCCGGGACAGGGGTTCTCACTGAAGCTTTCTTT
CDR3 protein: CASSPGTGVLTEAFF

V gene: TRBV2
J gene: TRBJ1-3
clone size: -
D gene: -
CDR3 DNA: TGTGCCAGCAGGGTCGAGAACTCTGGAAACACCATATATTTT
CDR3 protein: CASRVENSGNTIYF

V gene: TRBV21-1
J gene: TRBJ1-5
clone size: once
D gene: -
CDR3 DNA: TGTGCCAGCAGCAAACCGACTTCTATAATCTATCCCAAAGGCAATCAGCCCCAGCATTTT
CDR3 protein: CASSKPTSIIYPKGNQPQHF

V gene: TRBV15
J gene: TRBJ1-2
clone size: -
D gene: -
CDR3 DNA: TGTGCCACCAGCAGGACGGGTTATGGCTACACCTTC
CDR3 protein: CATSRTGYGYTF

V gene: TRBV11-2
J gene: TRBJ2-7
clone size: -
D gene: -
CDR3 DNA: TGTGCCAGCAGCACCAGGGACACCAGACACTACGAGCAGTACTTC
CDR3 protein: CASSTRDTRHYEQYF

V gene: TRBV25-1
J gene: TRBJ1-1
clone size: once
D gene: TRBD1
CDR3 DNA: TGTGCCAGCAGTAAGATAACAGGGGACATGAACACTGAAGCTTTCTTT
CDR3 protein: CASSKITGDMNTEAFF

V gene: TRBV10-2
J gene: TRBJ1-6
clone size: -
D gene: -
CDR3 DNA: TGCGCCAGCAGTGAGTCTCGCAGTACCTATAATTCACCCCTCCACTTT
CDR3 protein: CASSESRSTYNSPLHF

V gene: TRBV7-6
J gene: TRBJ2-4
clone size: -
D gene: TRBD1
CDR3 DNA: TGTGCCAGCAGCTTAAGACACCAGGGGGTAGGGGACATTCAGTACTTC
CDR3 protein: CASSLRHQGVGDIQYF

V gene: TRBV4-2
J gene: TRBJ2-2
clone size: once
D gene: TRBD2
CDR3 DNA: TGTGCCAGCAGCCAAGAGATAACTAGCGGGGGGGCTAACACCGGGGAGCTGTTTTTT
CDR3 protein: CASSQEITSGGANTGELFF

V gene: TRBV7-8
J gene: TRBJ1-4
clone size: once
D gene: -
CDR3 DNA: TGTGCCAGCAGCCCTGGCCGGGTCCGTAATGAAAAACTGTTTTTT
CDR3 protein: CASSPGRVRNEKLFF

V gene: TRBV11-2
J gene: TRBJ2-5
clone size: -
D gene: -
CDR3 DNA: TGTGCCAGCAGCCCCCCCGCCCAGTACTTC
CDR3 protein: CASSPPAQYF

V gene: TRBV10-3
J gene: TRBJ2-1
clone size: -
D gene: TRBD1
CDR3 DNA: TGTGCCATCAGTGGGGACAGGGATGGCAATGAGCAGTTCTTC
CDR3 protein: CAISGDRDGNEQFF

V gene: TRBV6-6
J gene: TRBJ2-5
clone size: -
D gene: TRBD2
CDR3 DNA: TGTGCCAGCAGTTCTATCCCGGGACTAGTCGCAGAGACCCAGTACTTC
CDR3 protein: CASSSIPGLVAETQYF

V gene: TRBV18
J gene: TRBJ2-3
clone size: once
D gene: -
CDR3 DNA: TGTGCCAGCTCACCAGTGGACTCCCTCACAGATACGCAGTATTTT
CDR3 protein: CASSPVDSLTDTQYF

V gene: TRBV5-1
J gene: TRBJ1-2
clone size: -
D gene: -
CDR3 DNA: TGCGCCAGCAGCTTGGACAGTCTCTATGGCTACACCTTC
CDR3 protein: CASSLDSLYGYTF

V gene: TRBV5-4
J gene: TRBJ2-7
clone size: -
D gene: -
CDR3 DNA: TGTGCCAGCAGCTTGGAAAATACCTACGAGCAGTACTTC
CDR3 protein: CASSLENTYEQYF

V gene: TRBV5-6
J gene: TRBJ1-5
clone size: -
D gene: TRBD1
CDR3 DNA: TGTGCCAGCAGCGGGCGGGACAGGACTATTCAGCCCCAGCATTTT
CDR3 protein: CASSGRDRTIQPQHF

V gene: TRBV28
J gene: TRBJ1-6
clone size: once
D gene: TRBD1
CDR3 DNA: TGTGCCAGCAGGGAGGGACAGCCTTATTCACCCCTCCACTTT
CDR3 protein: CASREGQPYSPLHF

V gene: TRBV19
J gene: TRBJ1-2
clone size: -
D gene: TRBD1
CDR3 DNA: TGTGCCAGTACCGAGGTTCCGGGACAGGAGCCGGGCTATGGCTACACCTTC
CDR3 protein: CASTEVPGQEPGYGYTF

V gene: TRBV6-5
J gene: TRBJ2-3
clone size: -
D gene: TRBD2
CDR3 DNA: TGTGCCAGTGCGCGGGGGGCCGTCCGTGATACGCAGTATTTT
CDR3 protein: CASARGAVRDTQYF

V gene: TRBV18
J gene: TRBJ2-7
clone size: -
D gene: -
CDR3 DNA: TGTGCCAGCTCACGCGACAGGTCCTACGAGCAGTACTTC
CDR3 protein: CASSRDRSYEQYF

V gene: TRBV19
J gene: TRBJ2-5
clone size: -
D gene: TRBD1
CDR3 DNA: TGTGCCAGTAGTTTCGACAGGGCGGTTGGAGAGACCCAGTACTTC
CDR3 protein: CASSFDRAVGETQYF

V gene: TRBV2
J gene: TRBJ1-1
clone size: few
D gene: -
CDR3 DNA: TGTGCCAGCGGAGGAGAAGTCAACACTGAAGCTTTCTTT
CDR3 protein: CASGGEVNTEAFF

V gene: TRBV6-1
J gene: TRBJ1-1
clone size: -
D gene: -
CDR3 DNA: TGTGCCAGCAGTGCAGGGGTCGGTGAAGCTTTCTTT
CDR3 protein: CASSAGVGEAFF

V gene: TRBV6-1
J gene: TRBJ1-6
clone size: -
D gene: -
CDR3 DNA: TGTGCCAGCAGTCTCCAGGGGTTTGGCTCACCCCTCCACTTT
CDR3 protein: CASSLQGFGSPLHF

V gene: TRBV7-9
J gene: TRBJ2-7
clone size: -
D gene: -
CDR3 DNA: TGTGCCAGCAGCTTAAGTCTGGCAGGGCCTAAGGAGCAGTACTTC
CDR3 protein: CASSLSLAGPKEQYF

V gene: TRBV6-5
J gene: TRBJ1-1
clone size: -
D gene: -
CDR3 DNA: TGTGCCAGCAGTTACTCCCAGTCAACTAATGAAGCTTTCTTT
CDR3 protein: CASSYSQSTNEAFF

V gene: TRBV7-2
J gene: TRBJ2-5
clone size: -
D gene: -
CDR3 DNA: TGTGCCAGCAGCTTACGGGGGGCCTACCAAGAGACCCAGTACTTC
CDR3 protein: CASSLRGAYQETQYF

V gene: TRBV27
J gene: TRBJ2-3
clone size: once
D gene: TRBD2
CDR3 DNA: TGTGCCAGCAGTTTGGGGCGGGAGGCAGATACGCAGTATTTT
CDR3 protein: CASSLGREADTQYF

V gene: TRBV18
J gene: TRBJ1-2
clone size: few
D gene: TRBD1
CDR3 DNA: TGTGCCAGCTCCCAAGGACAGGGCCGAACCTATGGCTACACCTTC
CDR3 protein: CASSQGQGRTYGYTF

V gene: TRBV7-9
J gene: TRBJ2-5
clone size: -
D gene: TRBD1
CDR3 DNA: TGTGCCAGCAGCTCGACAGGGGTCCTGGAGACCCAGTACTTC
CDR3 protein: CASSSTGVLETQYF

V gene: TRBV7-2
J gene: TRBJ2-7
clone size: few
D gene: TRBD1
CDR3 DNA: TGTGCCAGCAGCTTTCCCCCGGGACAGGGTCTGTACTTC
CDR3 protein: CASSFPPGQGLYF